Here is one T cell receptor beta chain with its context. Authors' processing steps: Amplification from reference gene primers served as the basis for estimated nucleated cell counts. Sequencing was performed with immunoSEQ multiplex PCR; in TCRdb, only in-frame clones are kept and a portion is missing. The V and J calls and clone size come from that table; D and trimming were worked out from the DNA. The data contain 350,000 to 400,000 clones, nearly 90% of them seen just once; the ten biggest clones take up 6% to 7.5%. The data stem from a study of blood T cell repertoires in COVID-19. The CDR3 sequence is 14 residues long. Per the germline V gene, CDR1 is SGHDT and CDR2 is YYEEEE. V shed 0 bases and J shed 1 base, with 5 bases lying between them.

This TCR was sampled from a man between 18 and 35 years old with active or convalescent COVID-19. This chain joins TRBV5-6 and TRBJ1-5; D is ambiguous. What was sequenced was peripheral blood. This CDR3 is CASSLGRSNQPQHF. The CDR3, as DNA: TGTGCCAGCAGCTTGGGCAGGAGCAATCAGCCCCAGCATTTT.